This TCR beta chain was found in a study of cytomegalovirus exposure and HLA in healthy donors. Study-level findings and limits: In a later analysis, the majority of CMV-associated beta chains seemingly showed HLA restriction. Information on immune exposure was restricted to one variable (CMV serostatus). The study labeled around 160 TCR beta chains cytomegalovirus-associated. Further analysis was carried out later, and it showed several of the most significant clusters appearing linked to common viral pathogens.

13 Jbeta primers and 60 Vbeta primers were used for the PCR. Some clones are missing from TCRdb's copy, which holds only in-frame ones; the method was immunoSEQ multiplex PCR. This table has about 190,000 clones, roughly 81% appearing once. Germline V lookup: CDR1 SGHDT, CDR2 YYEEEE. V gave up 2 bases and J gave up 4 bases, with 13 bases separating them. The length of the CDR3 is 15 residues. Of note for this clone: The antigen is undetermined.

The V and J genes are TRBV5-6 and TRBJ1-3; no reliable D call. Sequencing input: PBMCs. This clonotype was sampled from a young woman in good health and CMV-seropositive. The CDR3 reads CASSFQDRRGNTIYF. The CDR3 DNA reads as TGTGCCAGCAGCTTCCAGGACCGGAGGGGAAACACCATATATTTT. The full variable domain, completed using reference TRBV5-6 and TRBJ1-3, is DAGVTQSPTHLIKTRGQQVTLRCSPKSGHDTVSWYQQALGQGPQFIFQYYEEEERQRGNFPDRFSGHQFPNYSSELNVNALLLGDSALYLCASSFQDRRGNTIYFGEGSWLTVV.